This entry is about one TCR beta chain. Its antigen is unidentified. The data are from a study of graft-versus-host responses after intestinal transplantation. The assay was immunoSEQ multiplex PCR, and TCRdb's table has in-frame clones only and misses some. Of about 89,000 clones in the sample, more than 90% were seen once. V lost 4 bases, J lost 9 bases, and 10 bases lay in between. The CDR3 has 13 amino acids. Germline CDR1 and CDR2: SNHLY and FYNNEI. Material: unstimulated CD4+ T cells sorted from spleen or lymph node cells, obtained before intestinal transplant. This chain links TRBV2 with TRBJ1-6; D ambiguous. The TCR comes from a human donor who received an intestinal transplant. The CDR3 protein is CASSVERSSPLHF. The CDR3 coding sequence is TGTGCCAGCAGTGTGGAGAGGTCTTCACCCCTCCACTTT. Full variable domain (remainder filled in from reference TRBV2 and TRBJ1-6): EPEVTQTPSHQVTQMGQEVILRCVPISNHLYFYWYRQILGQKVEFLVSFYNNEISEKSEIFDDQFSVERPDGSNFTLKIRSTKLEDSAMYFCASSVERSSPLHFGNGTRLTVT.